This T cell receptor beta chain derives from a study of cytomegalovirus exposure and HLA in healthy donors. Germline CDR1 and CDR2: SGHVS and FNYEAQ. The V end was cut by 2 bases, the J end by 0 bases, with 14 bases between. The CDR3 is 17 residues long. The primer mix had 60 Vbeta and 13 Jbeta primers. Sequencing used immunoSEQ multiplex PCR; TCRdb keeps in-frame clones, though not all of them. Recorded for this sample: 150,000 or so clones. General study results and limits: When analyzed later, a missense DCLRE1C variant was found to be linked to TCR beta V- and J-gene trimming.

In regard to this clone: Its antigen remains unknown.

V is TRBV7-6 and J is TRBJ1-5; weak D call: TRBD1 (5 bases). The specimen was PBMCs. The receptor's source is a woman aged 45-65 years in good health and CMV-seronegative. CDR3 sequence reads: CASSLSPAGSSNQPQHF. The CDR3 DNA is TGTGCCAGCAGCTTAAGCCCGGCAGGGTCTAGCAATCAGCCCCAGCATTTT.